Below, 9 T cell receptor beta chains from the same sample are listed, as sequenced in a study of cytomegalovirus exposure and HLA in healthy donors (dated by TCRdb to about 2017). Library preparation was by the immunoSEQ multiplex PCR assay. For the multiplex PCR, a mixture combining 60 forward primers for TCR Vbeta segments and 13 reverse primers for TCR Jbeta segments was used. TCRdb mirrors the immuneACCESS table, restricted to in-frame sequences. Some clones are absent from its copies; in checked studies, under half trace to an unresolved V gene, and the reason for the others is unknown. This sample comprises more than 150,000 clones, 84% of them detected only once. Of the sample, 0.25% to 0.3% falls within the top ten clones. The sample comprised PBMCs. The receptors were sampled from a boy younger than 18 in good health and CMV-seronegative.

The chain joins TRBV5-6 to TRBJ2-1; D gene uncertain. This CDR3 is built from 12 residues. V lost 2 bases and J lost 6, with 6 bases in between. Germline values: CDR1 SGHDT, CDR2 YYEEEE. The CDR3 DNA follows: TGTGCCAGCAGCTTTTACTTCAATGAGCAGTTCTTC. The encoded protein is CASSFYFNEQFF.

V and J are TRBV7-9 and TRBJ2-1; D perhaps matches TRBD1 (6 bases). Trimming stripped 5 bases from V and 7 bases from J, with 18 bases between. The CDR3 consists of 15 residues. CDR1 SEHNR and CDR2 FQNEAQ come from the germline V gene (reference sequence). The CDR3: CASSDRDTVMNEQFF. The CDR3 DNA is TGTGCCAGCAGCGATCGGGACACGGTTATGAATGAGCAGTTCTTC.

V is TRBV20-1 and J is TRBJ2-1; D gene uncertain. V was trimmed by 5 bases and J by 7 bases, leaving 6 bases between them. This CDR3 has 10 amino acids. Germline V gives CDR1 DFQATT, CDR2 SNEGSKA (reference sequence). The CDR3 loop is CSAQANEQFF. In nucleotides, the CDR3 is TGCAGTGCTCAGGCAAATGAGCAGTTCTTC.

V is TRBV7-9 and J is TRBJ2-3; tentative D call: TRBD2 (6 bases). The CDR3 has 13 amino acids. The germline V gene encodes CDR1 SEHNR and CDR2 FQNEAQ (reference sequence). Trimming removed 10 bases at V and 5 bases at J, with 16 bases between. CDR3 loop: CATARGNGDTQYF. CDR3 bases: TGTGCCACGGCCCGGGGGAATGGAGATACGCAGTATTTT.

V gene TRBV4-3 combines with J gene TRBJ1-5; D is unresolved. Germline V gives CDR1 LGHNA, CDR2 YSLEER. Trimming took 0 bases from V and 3 from J, leaving 9 bases between them. CDR3 length: 15 amino acids. The CDR3 protein is CASSQDRVSNQPQHF. DNA of the CDR3: TGCGCCAGCAGCCAAGATCGGGTCTCCAATCAGCCCCAGCATTTT.

The rearrangement uses TRBV25-1 and TRBJ2-7; TRBD2 aligns across 7 bases. Germline values: CDR1 MGHDK, CDR2 SYGVNS. The CDR3 loop spans 13 amino acids. V dropped 10 bases and J dropped 1; count of bases not matched to a gene: 7. DNA of the CDR3: TGTGCCAACCAGACGGGACTATCCTACGAGCAGTACTTC. It codes for CANQTGLSYEQYF.

V and J are TRBV14 and TRBJ2-3; tentative D call: TRBD1 (6 bases). Germline CDR1 reads SGHDN; CDR2 reads FVKESK. CDR3 length equals 15 residues. Trimming stripped 4 bases from V and 0 bases from J, with 11 bases between. The CDR3 region has the DNA TGTGCCAGCAGCCTGACAGGTACTAGCACAGATACGCAGTATTTT. Encoded protein: CASSLTGTSTDTQYF.

This rearrangement joins TRBV6-1 to TRBJ2-5, with 10 bases lining up with TRBD2. CDR1 is MNHNS, CDR2 SASEGT, per germline. The CDR3 contains 20 residues. After removal of 4 bases from V and 0 bases from J, the junction contained 17 bases not matched to a gene. The CDR3 coding sequence is TGTGCCAGCAGTGGAACACTAGCGGGGTATGGACTTGGGAACCAAGAGACCCAGTACTTC. This translates into CASSGTLAGYGLGNQETQYF.

V gene TRBV30 combines with J gene TRBJ1-6, with D perhaps TRBD1 (5 bases). Germline V lookup: CDR1 GTSNPN, CDR2 SVGIG (reference sequence). The length of the CDR3 is 13 residues. The V and J ends lost 0 bases and 12 bases respectively, with 12 bases between them. For the CDR3, the DNA is TGTGCCTGGAGTGTTGGGGGACTGCTACCCCTCCACTTT. Encoded protein: CAWSVGGLLPLHF.